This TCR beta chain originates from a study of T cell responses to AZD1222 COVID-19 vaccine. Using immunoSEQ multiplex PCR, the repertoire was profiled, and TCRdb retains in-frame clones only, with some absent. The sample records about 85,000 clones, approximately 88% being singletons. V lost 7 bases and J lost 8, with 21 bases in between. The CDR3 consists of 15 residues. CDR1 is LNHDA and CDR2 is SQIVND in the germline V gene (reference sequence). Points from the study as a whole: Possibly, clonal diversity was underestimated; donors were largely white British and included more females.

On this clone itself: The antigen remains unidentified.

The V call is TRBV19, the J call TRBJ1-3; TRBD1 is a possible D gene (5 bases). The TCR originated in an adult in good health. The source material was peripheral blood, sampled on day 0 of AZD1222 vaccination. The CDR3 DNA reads TGTGCCAGTATGCCTGTTGAGGTAGCGGGGGACACCATATATTTT. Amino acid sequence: CASMPVEVAGDTIYF.